What follows are 16 T cell receptor beta chains derived from one specimen sequenced in a study of blood T cells in healthy people across ages. PCR was performed a second time for about 7 to 11 cycles using a sample-barcoded 5' primer and a J-beta primer mix. MiXCR, run by TCRdb on the 5' RACE reads, gives a single entry per CDR3 protein. Here the sample spans around 1,000,000 distinct CDR3 sequences, approximately 25% being singletons. The sample was also reused in another study, on T cells of mothers and their children.

The sequencing sample was made of blood. These receptors came from a girl aged 2 to 10 in good health.

The V and J genes are TRBV9 and TRBJ1-5; D may be TRBD1 (5 bases). Germline CDR1 SGDLS, CDR2 YYNGEE. The CDR3 spans 15 residues. The ends were cut back, 1 base at V and 6 bases at J, with 14 bases in the middle. CDR3 in DNA: TGTGCCAGCAGCGTATGGGGGGGGGTGGGTCAGCCCCAGCATTTT. It translates to CASSVWGGVGQPQHF.

The chain has TRBV29-1 and TRBJ2-7; D possibly corresponds to TRBD2 (5 bases). V lost 3 bases to trimming and J lost 3 bases, with 9 bases between them. CDR3 length: 12 amino acids. Germline CDR1 reads SQVTM; CDR2 reads ANQGSEA. The CDR3 coding sequence is TGCAGCGTTGATAACGGAGGCTACGAGCAGTACTTC. This gives the protein CSVDNGGYEQYF.

This clonotype was observed once. The V gene is TRBV6-6, the J gene TRBJ2-5; TRBD2 is a possible D gene (6 bases). The CDR3 length is 15 residues. Germline CDR1 is MNHNY and CDR2 is SVGAGI (reference sequence). Deletions cut 5 bases from V and 1 base from J, with 14 bases between. CDR3 region: CASSRARGSQETQYF. In DNA, the CDR3 is TGTGCCAGCAGTCGCGCCCGGGGGTCCCAAGAGACCCAGTACTTC.

This clonotype has only a few counts. For the CDR3, the DNA is TGTGCCAGCAGCTTAAAGCCAATTCCGGGGGCTACAATCACAGATACGCAGTATTTT. The encoded protein is CASSLKPIPGATITDTQYF. The chain couples TRBV7-3 to TRBJ2-3; D might be TRBD1 or TRBD2, each matching 6 bases. The V and J ends lost 1 base and 2 bases respectively, with 22 bases between them. Germline V gives CDR1 SGHTA, CDR2 FQGTGA. This CDR3 has 19 residues.

This clonotype has only a few counts. The genes are TRBV4-1 and TRBJ2-5; the D gene is possibly TRBD2 (5 bases). Germline lookup yields CDR1 MGHRA and CDR2 YSYEKL. V was pared by 3 bases and J by 0 bases, with 14 bases between. This CDR3 region has 16 residues. The CDR3 is CASSHLDWVYQETQYF. CDR3 bases: TGCGCCAGCAGCCACCTGGACTGGGTGTACCAAGAGACCCAGTACTTC.

This clonotype was seen a few times. The gene calls are TRBV6-5 and TRBJ2-1, with 7 bases aligning to TRBD2. The CDR3 consists of 17 residues. Germline loops: CDR1 MNHEY, CDR2 SVGAGI. Unmatched junction bases numbered 13, after V lost 4 bases and J lost 4 bases. The DNA of the CDR3 is TGTGCCAGCAGTTGCGGCAGTTGGGGGGGGGATTACAATGAGCAGTTCTTC. Translated: CASSCGSWGGDYNEQFF.

The gene calls are TRBV20-1 and TRBJ2-4, with 11 bases matching TRBD1. CDR3 size: 14 residues. Germline V gene data show CDR1 as DFQATT and CDR2 as SNEGSKA (reference sequence). V was pared by 3 bases and J by 5 bases, with 3 bases of the junction left unmatched. DNA for the CDR3: TGCAGTGCTAGGCGGGACAGGGGGGAAAACATTCAGTACTTC. Translated: CSARRDRGENIQYF.

The V and J genes are TRBV4-3 and TRBJ2-5; D ambiguous. V was clipped by 2 bases and J by 0 bases, with 7 bases between them. This CDR3 is built from 14 residues. CDR1 and CDR2 (germline): LGHNA, YSLEER. The CDR3 is CASSQRTYQETQYF. CDR3 DNA: TGCGCCAGCAGCCAAAGGACCTACCAAGAGACCCAGTACTTC.

This clonotype has just a few counts. This chain connects TRBV6-5 to TRBJ1-5; D not resolved. This CDR3 contains 13 residues. Germline CDR1 is MNHEY and CDR2 is SVGAGI. V dropped 2 bases and J dropped 4 bases, with 6 bases sitting between them. CDR3 in amino acids: CASSYTWNQPQHF. The CDR3 nucleotides read TGTGCCAGCAGTTACACATGGAATCAGCCCCAGCATTTT.

This clonotype was seen only a few times. The chain uses TRBV6-5 and TRBJ1-2; TRBD1 agrees at 7 bases. Trimming cost V 5 bases and J 6 bases; bases outside gene matches: 9. Germline loops: CDR1 MNHEY, CDR2 SVGAGI. CDR3 length: 14 residues. The CDR3 region has the DNA TGTGCCAGCAGTCCCCTGAGTGGGACAGATGGCTACACCTTC. Protein: CASSPLSGTDGYTF.

This clonotype was counted a few times. The chain has TRBV7-8 and TRBJ2-5; the match to TRBD2 covers 7 bases. V lost 4 bases, J lost 2 bases, and 7 bases stayed unmatched. The V gene's germline CDR1 is SGHVS and CDR2 FQNEAQ. The CDR3 length is 15 residues. The CDR3 region has the DNA TGTGCCAGCAGCTCAGCCGGGGGGTATCAAGAGACCCAGTACTTC. Amino acid sequence: CASSSAGGYQETQYF.

This clonotype was seen more than once but under ten times. The V call is TRBV11-2, the J call TRBJ2-6; D is tentatively TRBD1 or TRBD2 (5 bases each). CDR3 size: 20 residues. V was trimmed by 0 bases and J by 0 bases, leaving 18 bases between them. Per germline, CDR1 SGHAT and CDR2 FQNNGV. As DNA, the CDR3 is TGTGCCAGCAGCTTAGATTGGAAGCCGCTGGGGGTCTCTGGGGCCAACGTCCTGACTTTC. Translation: CASSLDWKPLGVSGANVLTF.

The V call is TRBV7-9, the J call TRBJ1-2; tentatively, D is TRBD1 (5 bases). This CDR3 contains 15 residues. CDR1 and CDR2 (germline): SEHNR, FQNEAQ (reference sequence). V lost 3 bases, J lost 6 bases, and 17 bases lay in between. CDR3 nucleotides: TGTGCCAGCAGCTTCTATCAGGGTACGGAAGATGGCTACACCTTC. As protein: CASSFYQGTEDGYTF.

This clonotype was picked up many times. The genes are TRBV29-1 and TRBJ2-5, with a possible D match to TRBD2 (5 bases). Germline V gives CDR1 SQVTM, CDR2 ANQGSEA. The V end lost 7 bases, the J end lost 0 bases, and 15 bases lay between the germline ends. The CDR3 contains 14 residues. CDR3 bases: TGCAGCGCCGGAGGCGGTCCTAACCAAGAGACCCAGTACTTC. Residues: CSAGGGPNQETQYF.

This chain joins TRBV5-1 and TRBJ2-5; perhaps TRBD2 as D (5 bases). Trimming stripped 0 bases from V and 5 bases from J, with 20 bases between. Germline lookup yields CDR1 SGHRS and CDR2 YFSETQ. The CDR3 loop spans 17 amino acids. Here the CDR3 reads CASSLVPEAERWETQYF. The CDR3 DNA reads TGCGCCAGCAGCTTGGTCCCGGAGGCAGAGCGGTGGGAGACCCAGTACTTC.

In its sample, this clonotype was seen a few times. The rearrangement links TRBV20-1 to TRBJ1-2; 10 nucleotides line up with TRBD1. Trimming removed 5 bases from V and 5 bases from J; junction bases left unmatched: 5. The CDR3 spans 13 residues. CDR1 is DFQATT and CDR2 is SNEGSKA in the germline V gene (reference sequence). The CDR3 here is CSAPTGGLYGYTF. The DNA for the CDR3 is TGCAGTGCTCCGACAGGGGGCCTTTATGGCTACACCTTC.